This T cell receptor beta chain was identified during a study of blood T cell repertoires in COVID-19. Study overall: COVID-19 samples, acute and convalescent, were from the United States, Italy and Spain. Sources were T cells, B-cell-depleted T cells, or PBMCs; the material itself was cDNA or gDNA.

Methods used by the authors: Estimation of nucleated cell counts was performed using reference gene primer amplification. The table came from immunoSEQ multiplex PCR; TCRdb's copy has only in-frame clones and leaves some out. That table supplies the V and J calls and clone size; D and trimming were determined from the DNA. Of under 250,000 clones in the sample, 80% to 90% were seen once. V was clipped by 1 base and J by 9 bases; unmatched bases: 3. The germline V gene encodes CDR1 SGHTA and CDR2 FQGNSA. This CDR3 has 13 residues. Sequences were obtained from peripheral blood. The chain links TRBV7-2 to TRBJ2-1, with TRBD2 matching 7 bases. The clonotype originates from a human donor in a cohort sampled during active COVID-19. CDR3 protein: CASSLGGSGEQFF. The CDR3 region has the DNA TGTGCCAGCAGCTTAGGCGGGAGCGGTGAGCAGTTCTTC.